Following are 32 T cell receptor beta chains from one sample sequenced in a study of blood T cell repertoires in COVID-19. The table came from immunoSEQ multiplex PCR; TCRdb's copy has only in-frame clones and leaves some out. Of about 210,000 clones listed, around 80% are singletons. Sample: peripheral blood. These receptors were taken from a human donor in a cohort sampled during active COVID-19.

The rearrangement uses TRBV5-4 and TRBJ2-7; tentatively, D is TRBD1 (5 bases). CDR1 is SGHNT, CDR2 YYREEE, per germline (reference sequence). This CDR3 has 15 residues. V lost 4 bases to trimming and J lost 0 bases, with 14 bases between them. The CDR3 is CASSPHRQHSYEQYF. CDR3 nucleotides: TGTGCCAGCAGCCCTCACCGACAGCACTCCTACGAGCAGTACTTC.

The chain has TRBV10-3 and TRBJ1-2, with D possibly matching TRBD1 (6 bases). This CDR3 has 14 residues. Germline CDR1 and CDR2: ENHRY and SYGVKD. V was pared by 7 bases and J by 6 bases, with 18 bases between. This CDR3 is CAITVNRASDGYTF. The CDR3 DNA sequence: TGTGCCATCACCGTTAACAGGGCATCGGATGGCTACACCTTC.

The chain has TRBV5-6 and TRBJ2-5; tentatively, D is TRBD2 (5 bases). V lost 3 bases, J lost 1 base, and 13 bases lay in between. CDR1 and CDR2 (germline): SGHDT, YYEEEE. The CDR3 runs to 15 residues. CDR3 DNA sequence: TGTGCCAGCAGCTCTCGAAGACTATCCCAAGAGACCCAGTACTTC. Protein sequence: CASSSRRLSQETQYF.

This chain links TRBV9 with TRBJ2-3, with D possibly matching TRBD1 (6 bases). V lost 1 base to trimming and J lost 10 bases, with 13 bases between them. Germline CDR1 is SGDLS and CDR2 is YYNGEE. The length of the CDR3 is 13 residues. CDR3 sequence reads: CASSVQGQEAQYF. The CDR3 DNA follows: TGTGCCAGCAGCGTACAGGGGCAAGAGGCGCAGTATTTT.

The chain recombines TRBV6-2 or TRBV6-3 with TRBJ1-2, with TRBD1 as a possible D gene (6 bases). This CDR3 contains 15 residues. Germline V gene sequence: CDR1 MNHEY, CDR2 SVGEGT. V lost 4 bases and J 1 base, leaving 13 bases between the germline ends. The CDR3 DNA reads as TGTGCCAGCAGTTCCGTTCGGACAGTTAACTATGGCTACACCTTC. Its translation: CASSSVRTVNYGYTF.

The chain employs TRBV27 and TRBJ1-5, with 8 nucleotides matching TRBD1. CDR1 MNHEY and CDR2 SMNVEV come from the germline V gene (reference sequence). V was clipped by 10 bases and J by 7 bases; unmatched bases: 6. The CDR3 totals 12 residues. CDR3 protein: CATGQGRQPQHF. The CDR3 nucleotides read TGTGCCACCGGACAGGGCCGACAGCCCCAGCATTTT.

This clone was observed many times. V usage is TRBV19 and J usage is TRBJ1-4, with D possibly matching TRBD1 (5 bases). Germline values: CDR1 LNHDA, CDR2 SQIVND (reference sequence). The CDR3 has 13 residues. Trimming left V 4 bases short and J 8 bases short, with 11 bases between. The CDR3 DNA follows: TGTGCCAGTAGTAAGGGGTTAGAAGAAAAACTGTTTTTT. Translated, it gives CASSKGLEEKLFF.

The gene calls are TRBV19 and TRBJ1-2, with 9 bases that match TRBD1. Germline V gene lookup returns CDR1 LNHDA and CDR2 SQIVND (reference sequence). Germline trimming cut 5 bases from V and 6 bases from J; bases unmatched to any gene: 7. This CDR3 is 14 amino acids long. The CDR3 spells CASSLWTGENGYTF. Written as DNA, the CDR3 is TGTGCCAGTAGTCTTTGGACAGGGGAAAATGGCTACACCTTC.

CDR3 nucleotide sequence: TGCGCCAGCAGTGAGGTGCAGGGCATCACAGATACGCAGTATTTT. It translates to CASSEVQGITDTQYF. V and J are TRBV10-2 and TRBJ2-3; possibly TRBD1 for D (5 bases). This CDR3 comprises 15 residues. Germline CDR1 is WSHSY and CDR2 is SAAADI. Trimming left V 2 bases short and J 2 bases short, with 11 bases between.

The chain combines TRBV21-1 with TRBJ1-3; no DNA check was done on the table's D call, TRBD1. TRBV21-1 is a recognized pseudogene. This CDR3 is 17 amino acids long. The CDR3 DNA is TGTGCCAGCAGCGAACCAGGAGGGGGCGAGATTGGAAACACCATATATTTT. It is translated as CASSEPGGGEIGNTIYF.

The chain has TRBV7-3 and TRBJ2-2; perhaps TRBD1 as D (6 bases). CDR3 size: 14 residues. The ends were cut back, 3 bases at V and 5 bases at J, with 10 bases in the middle. The V gene's germline CDR1 is SGHTA and CDR2 FQGTGA. The CDR3 DNA reads as TGTGCCAGCAGCTTCCTTAGGGGGACCGGGGAGCTGTTTTTT. Protein: CASSFLRGTGELFF.

The chain uses TRBV12-3 or TRBV12-4 and TRBJ2-3, with D perhaps matching TRBD1 (5 bases). The CDR3 contains 13 residues. V shed 3 bases and J shed 6 bases, with 10 bases lying between them. As DNA, the CDR3 is TGTGCCAGCAGTTTGGCTGGGGCCGATACGCAGTATTTT. It is translated as CASSLAGADTQYF.

The J gene is TRBJ2-7, the V gene TRBV5-1; TRBD1 matches at 11 bases. This CDR3 spans 15 amino acids. J gave up 0 bases and V 4 bases, and 3 bases lay outside the gene matches. Per the germline V gene, CDR1 is SGHRS and CDR2 is YFSETQ. The CDR3 loop reads CASSTGTGGSYEQYF. DNA of the CDR3: TGCGCCAGCAGCACCGGGACAGGGGGCTCCTACGAGCAGTACTTC.

V is TRBV12-3 or TRBV12-4 and J is TRBJ2-1; D gene ambiguous. Trimming cost V 1 base and J 7 bases, with 8 bases left between them. The CDR3 spans 13 residues. In nucleotides, the CDR3 is TGTGCCAGCAGTTTAGGGTTTCAGAATGAGCAGTTCTTC. It encodes CASSLGFQNEQFF.

The chain uses TRBV7-2 and TRBJ2-7; the match to TRBD2 covers 8 bases. This CDR3 is 14 amino acids long. V was pared by 3 bases and J by 2 bases, with 3 bases of the junction left unmatched. Germline V lookup: CDR1 SGHTA, CDR2 FQGNSA. Written as DNA, the CDR3 is TGTGCCAGCAGCTTGGTGGGACTAGCCTACGAGCAGTACTTC. Amino acids: CASSLVGLAYEQYF.

The chain has TRBV9 and TRBJ1-2; 7 nucleotides match TRBD1. CDR3 size: 15 residues. V lost 4 bases to trimming and J lost 4 bases; unmatched junction nucleotides: 10. Per the germline V gene, CDR1 is SGDLS and CDR2 is YYNGEE. Here the CDR3 DNA reads TGTGCCAGCAGCTCAACCCGGGGACAGTTCTATGGCTACACCTTC. Encoded protein: CASSSTRGQFYGYTF.

The gene calls are TRBV3-1 (or the pseudogene TRBV3-2) and TRBJ2-1; 10 bases are shared with TRBD2. The CDR3 covers 14 residues. The V segment lost 1 base and the J segment 12 bases; nucleotides outside the gene matches: 6. Germline V gene data show CDR1 as LGHDT and CDR2 as YNNKEL (reference sequence). CDR3 DNA sequence: TGTGCCAGCAGCCAAGCGGAAGCGGGAGGGCTGCAGTTCTTC. This codes for CASSQAEAGGLQFF.

The genes are TRBV20-1 and TRBJ2-1, with TRBD2 matching 13 bases. Germline V gives CDR1 DFQATT, CDR2 SNEGSKA (reference sequence). The trim removed 3 bases at V and 8 bases at J, leaving 7 bases unmatched. The CDR3 is made up of 15 amino acids. The CDR3 region has the DNA TGCAGTGCTAGTGATTGGACTAGCGGGAGCGATGAGCAGTTCTTC. Encoded protein: CSASDWTSGSDEQFF.

The chain links TRBV11-2 to TRBJ1-2; weak D call: TRBD1 (6 bases). This CDR3 comprises 14 residues. CDR1 is SGHAT, CDR2 FQNNGV, per germline. V was cut by 5 bases and J by 5 bases, with 15 bases left in between. The CDR3 reads CASSPAGARYGYTF. Written as DNA, the CDR3 is TGTGCCAGCAGCCCCGCAGGGGCCCGATATGGCTACACCTTC.

This chain uses TRBV15 with TRBJ2-1; unclear D gene. Germline values: CDR1 LNHNV, CDR2 YYDKDF (reference sequence). This CDR3 region has 14 residues. The germline V and J ends were trimmed by 1 base and 2 bases, with 6 bases remaining between them. CDR3 sequence reads: CATSRGAAYNEQFF. The CDR3 bases are TGTGCCACCAGCAGAGGGGCCGCCTACAATGAGCAGTTCTTC. The whole variable domain, remainder taken from reference TRBV15 and TRBJ2-1, is DAMVIQNPRYQVTQFGKPVTLSCSQTLNHNVMYWYQQKSSQAPKLLFHYYDKDFNNEADTPDNFQSRRPNTSFCFLDIRSPGLGDTAMYLCATSRGAAYNEQFFGPGTRLTVL.

The table lists this clone with a few counts. The rearrangement links TRBV4-1 to TRBJ1-2; 8 positions agree with TRBD1. Trimming at V came to 0 bases and at J to 7 bases, leaving 7 bases not matched to a gene. Germline CDR1 MGHRA, CDR2 YSYEKL. The CDR3 is 15 residues long. The CDR3 bases are TGCGCCAGCAGCCAAGATGGACAGGGAAGGGGTGGCTACACCTTC. Translated: CASSQDGQGRGGYTF.

V and J are TRBV19 and TRBJ2-2, with 8 bases aligning to TRBD1. This CDR3 comprises 15 residues. With 6 bases clipped from V and 3 bases from J, the junction kept 6 bases outside the gene matches. Germline V gene lookup returns CDR1 LNHDA and CDR2 SQIVND (reference sequence). Here the CDR3 DNA reads TGTGCCAGTAGACCGGGACAGGCGTACACCGGGGAGCTGTTTTTT. This gives the protein CASRPGQAYTGELFF.

The chain couples TRBV27 to TRBJ2-3; D unclear. There are 12 residues in the CDR3. Deletions cut 6 bases from V and 4 bases from J, with 8 bases between. Looked up from germline, CDR1 is MNHEY and CDR2 is SMNVEV (reference sequence). The CDR3 region is CASSRYSDTQYF. In nucleotides, the CDR3 is TGTGCCAGCAGCCGCTACTCAGATACGCAGTATTTT.

This chain connects TRBV6-6 to TRBJ1-3; 9 bases align to TRBD1. V lost 6 bases, J lost 7 bases, and 4 bases stayed unmatched. The CDR3 has 13 residues. Germline V CDR1 and CDR2: MNHNY, SVGAGI (reference sequence). CDR3 nucleotides: TGTGCCAGCAGCACAGACAGGGGGAACACCATATATTTT. This translates into CASSTDRGNTIYF.

The V and J genes are TRBV5-1 and TRBJ2-3; 10 bases are shared with TRBD2. Trimming removed 1 base from V and 5 bases from J; junction bases left unmatched: 7. Germline CDR1 SGHRS, CDR2 YFSETQ. There are 16 residues in the CDR3. CDR3 sequence: CASSLTAGGEGDTQYF. The CDR3 DNA sequence: TGCGCCAGCAGCTTGACAGCGGGAGGGGAAGGAGATACGCAGTATTTT.

The chain is built from TRBV5-6 and TRBJ1-2, with D uncertain. In germline, CDR1 is SGHDT, CDR2 YYEEEE. Trimming cost V 0 bases and J 0 bases, with 9 bases left between them. The length of the CDR3 is 15 residues. The CDR3 nucleotides read TGTGCCAGCAGCTTGGGGATTGGGCCTAACTATGGCTACACCTTC. It yields the protein CASSLGIGPNYGYTF.

This rearrangement joins TRBV19 to TRBJ2-7; 9 bases line up with TRBD1. Trimming removed 5 bases from V and 4 bases from J; junction bases left unmatched: 3. Germline CDR1 is LNHDA and CDR2 is SQIVND (reference sequence). This CDR3 spans 13 amino acids. CDR3 amino acids: CASSYRGPYEQYF. CDR3 coding DNA: TGTGCCAGTAGTTACAGGGGGCCATACGAGCAGTACTTC.

The chain has TRBV5-1 and TRBJ2-7, with 7 positions matching TRBD1. The CDR3 sequence is 14 residues long. Germline CDR1 SGHRS, CDR2 YFSETQ. Trimming removed 6 bases from V and 3 bases from J; junction bases left unmatched: 9. CDR3 protein: CASTLSTGNYEQYF. The CDR3 bases are TGCGCCAGCACCCTTTCGACAGGGAACTACGAGCAGTACTTC.

This clone was observed a single time. The rearrangement links TRBV5-1 to TRBJ2-3, with D perhaps TRBD2 (6 bases). With 0 bases removed from V and 5 bases from J, the gap between germline ends came to 19 bases. The CDR3 is 17 amino acids. Germline assignment: CDR1 SGHRS and CDR2 YFSETQ. The CDR3 DNA sequence: TGCGCCAGCAGCTTGGCACGCGGGGACGCGACTTTAGATACGCAGTATTTT. This gives the protein CASSLARGDATLDTQYF.

The chain couples TRBV6-5 to TRBJ1-5; 7 nucleotides match TRBD1. In germline, CDR1 is MNHEY, CDR2 SVGAGI. The CDR3 loop spans 14 amino acids. V was clipped by 7 bases and J by 2 bases; unmatched bases: 5. CDR3 nucleotide sequence: TGTGCCAGCACCCAAGGACAGGGCAATCAGCCCCAGCATTTT. Its translation is CASTQGQGNQPQHF.

The chain uses TRBV5-8 and TRBJ1-5; D not resolved. Germline V gene data show CDR1 as SGHTS and CDR2 as YDEGEE. Trimming left V 4 bases short and J 11 bases short, with 10 bases between. The CDR3 runs to 11 residues. The CDR3 nucleotides are TGTGCCAGCAGCCCCCAGGAAGCCCAGCATTTT. Translation: CASSPQEAQHF.

This clone was seen a few times. CDR3 sequence (DNA): TGTGCCAGCAGTTACACCTACGCCGGGACAAATCAGCCCCAGCATTTT. Translating it yields CASSYTYAGTNQPQHF. The chain recombines TRBV6-5 with TRBJ1-5; possible D gene TRBD1, 6 bases. The germline V gene has CDR1 MNHEY and CDR2 SVGAGI. Trimming removed 2 bases at V and 4 bases at J, with 15 bases between. This CDR3 is 16 amino acids long.